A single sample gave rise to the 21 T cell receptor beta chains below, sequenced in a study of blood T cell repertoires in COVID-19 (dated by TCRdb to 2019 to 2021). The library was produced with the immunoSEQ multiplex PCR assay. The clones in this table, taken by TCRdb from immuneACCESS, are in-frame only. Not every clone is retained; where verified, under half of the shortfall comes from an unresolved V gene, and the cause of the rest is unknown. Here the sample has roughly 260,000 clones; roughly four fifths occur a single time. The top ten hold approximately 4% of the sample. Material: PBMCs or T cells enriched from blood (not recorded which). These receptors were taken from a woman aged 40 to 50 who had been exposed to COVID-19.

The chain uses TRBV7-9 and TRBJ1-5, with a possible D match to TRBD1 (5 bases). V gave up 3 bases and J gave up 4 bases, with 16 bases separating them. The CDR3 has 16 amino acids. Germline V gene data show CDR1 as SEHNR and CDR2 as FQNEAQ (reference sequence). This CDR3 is CASSFIGGRGNQPQHF. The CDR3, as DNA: TGTGCCAGCAGCTTCATTGGAGGGAGGGGAAATCAGCCCCAGCATTTT. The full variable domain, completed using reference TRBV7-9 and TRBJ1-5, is DTGVSQNPRHKITKRGQNVTFRCDPISEHNRLYWYRQTLGQGPEFLTYFQNEAQLEKSRLLSDRFSAERPKGSFSTLEIQRTEQGDSAMYLCASSFIGGRGNQPQHFGDGTRLSIL.

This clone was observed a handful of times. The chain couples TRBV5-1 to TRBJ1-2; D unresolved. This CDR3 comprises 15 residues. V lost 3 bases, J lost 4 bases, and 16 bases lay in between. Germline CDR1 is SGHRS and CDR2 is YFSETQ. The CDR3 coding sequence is TGCGCCAGCAGCTACGACGCTCTACGGGGCTATGGCTACACCTTC. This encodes CASSYDALRGYGYTF.

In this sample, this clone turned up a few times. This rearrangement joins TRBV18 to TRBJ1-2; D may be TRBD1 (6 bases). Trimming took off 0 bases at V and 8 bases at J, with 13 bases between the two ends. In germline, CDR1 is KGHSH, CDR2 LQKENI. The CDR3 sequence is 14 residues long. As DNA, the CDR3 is TGTGCCAGCTCACCACCGGCACAGGGTGTAGGCTACACCTTC. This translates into CASSPPAQGVGYTF. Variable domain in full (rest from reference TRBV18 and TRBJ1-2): NAGVMQNPRHLVRRRGQEARLRCSPMKGHSHVYWYRQLPEEGLKFMVYLQKENIIDESGMPKERFSAEFPKEGPSILRIQQVVRGDSAAYFCASSPPAQGVGYTFGSGTRLTVV.

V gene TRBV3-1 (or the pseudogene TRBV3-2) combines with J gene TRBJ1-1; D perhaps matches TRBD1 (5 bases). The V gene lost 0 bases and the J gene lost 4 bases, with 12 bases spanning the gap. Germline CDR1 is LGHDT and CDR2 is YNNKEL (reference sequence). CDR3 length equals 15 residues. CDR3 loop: CASSQDVGGGTEAFF. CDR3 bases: TGTGCCAGCAGCCAAGATGTGGGGGGGGGCACTGAAGCTTTCTTT.

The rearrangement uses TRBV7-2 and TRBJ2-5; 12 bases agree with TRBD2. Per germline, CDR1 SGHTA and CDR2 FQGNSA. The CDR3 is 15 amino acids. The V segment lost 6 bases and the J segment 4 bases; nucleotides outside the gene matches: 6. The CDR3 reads CASSPLLAGGETQYF. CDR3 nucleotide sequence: TGTGCCAGCAGTCCTCTACTAGCGGGGGGAGAGACCCAGTACTTC.

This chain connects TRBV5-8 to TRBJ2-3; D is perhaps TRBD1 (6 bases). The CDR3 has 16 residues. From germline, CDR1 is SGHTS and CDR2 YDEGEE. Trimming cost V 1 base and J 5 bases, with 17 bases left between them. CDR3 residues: CASSLWGQGDQDTQYF. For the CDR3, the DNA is TGTGCCAGCAGCTTGTGGGGGCAGGGTGATCAAGATACGCAGTATTTT.

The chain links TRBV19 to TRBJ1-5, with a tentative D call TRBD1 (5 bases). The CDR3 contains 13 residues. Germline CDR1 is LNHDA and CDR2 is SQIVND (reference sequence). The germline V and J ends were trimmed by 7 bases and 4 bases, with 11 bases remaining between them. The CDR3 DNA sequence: TGTGCCAGTAAGTTGGACACTAATCAGCCCCAGCATTTT. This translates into CASKLDTNQPQHF.

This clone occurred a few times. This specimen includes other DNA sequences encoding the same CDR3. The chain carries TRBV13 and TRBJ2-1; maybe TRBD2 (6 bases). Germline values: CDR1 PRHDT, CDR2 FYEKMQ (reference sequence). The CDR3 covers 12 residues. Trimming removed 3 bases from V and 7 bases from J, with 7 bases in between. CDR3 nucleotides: TGTGCCAGCAGCTTTGGGGGGAATGAGCAGTTCTTC. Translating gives CASSFGGNEQFF.

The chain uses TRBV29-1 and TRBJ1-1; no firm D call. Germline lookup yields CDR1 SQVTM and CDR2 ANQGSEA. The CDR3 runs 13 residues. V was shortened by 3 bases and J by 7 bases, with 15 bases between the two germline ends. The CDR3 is CSVDPANYGEAFF. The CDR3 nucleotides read TGCAGCGTTGATCCGGCGAACTATGGTGAAGCTTTCTTT.

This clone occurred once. The CDR3 DNA follows: TGCGCCAGCAGTGGTGTTATGGGGCCTCCTGGCTACACCTTC. Protein sequence: CASSGVMGPPGYTF. The V and J genes are TRBV23-1 and TRBJ1-2; the D gene is possibly TRBD1 (5 bases). TRBV23-1 is flagged as an ORF with uncertain function. The germline V and J ends were trimmed by 5 bases and 7 bases, with 17 bases remaining between them. This CDR3 has 14 amino acids.

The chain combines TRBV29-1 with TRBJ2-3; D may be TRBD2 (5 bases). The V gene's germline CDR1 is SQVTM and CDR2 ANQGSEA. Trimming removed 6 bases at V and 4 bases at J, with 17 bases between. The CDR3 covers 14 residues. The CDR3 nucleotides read TGCAGCGTAGTACTAGGAAACGATGCAGATACGCAGTATTTT. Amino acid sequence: CSVVLGNDADTQYF.

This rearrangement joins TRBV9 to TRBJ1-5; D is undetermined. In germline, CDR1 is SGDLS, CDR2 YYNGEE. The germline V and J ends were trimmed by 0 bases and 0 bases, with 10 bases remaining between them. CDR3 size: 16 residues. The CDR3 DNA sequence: TGTGCCAGCAGCGTAGGAGGGCCCTATAGCAATCAGCCCCAGCATTTT. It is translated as CASSVGGPYSNQPQHF. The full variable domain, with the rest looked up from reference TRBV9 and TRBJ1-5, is DSGVTQTPKHLITATGQRVTLRCSPRSGDLSVYWYQQSLDQGLQFLIQYYNGEERAKGNILERFSAQQFPDLHSELNLSSLELGDSALYFCASSVGGPYSNQPQHFGDGTRLSIL.

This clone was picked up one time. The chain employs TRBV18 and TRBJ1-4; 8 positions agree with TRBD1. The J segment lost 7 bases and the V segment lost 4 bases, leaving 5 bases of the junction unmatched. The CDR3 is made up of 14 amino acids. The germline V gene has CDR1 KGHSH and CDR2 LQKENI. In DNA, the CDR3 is TGTGCCAGCTCACTGGGAGGACAGGGTGAAAAACTGTTTTTT. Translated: CASSLGGQGEKLFF.

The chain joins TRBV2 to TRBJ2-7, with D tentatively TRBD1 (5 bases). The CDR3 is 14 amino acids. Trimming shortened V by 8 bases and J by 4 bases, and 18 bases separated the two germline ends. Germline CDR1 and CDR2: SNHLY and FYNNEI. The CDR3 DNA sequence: TGTGCCAGCGAACAGGATTTGGGTGTTTACGAGCAGTACTTC. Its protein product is CASEQDLGVYEQYF.

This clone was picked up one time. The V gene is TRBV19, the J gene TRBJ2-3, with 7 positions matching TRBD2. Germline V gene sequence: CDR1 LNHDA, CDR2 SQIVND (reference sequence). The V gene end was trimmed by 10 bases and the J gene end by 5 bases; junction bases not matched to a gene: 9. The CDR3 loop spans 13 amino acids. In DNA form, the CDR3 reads TGTGCCACTCACCAATGGGGGGGAGATACGCAGTATTTT. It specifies CATHQWGGDTQYF.

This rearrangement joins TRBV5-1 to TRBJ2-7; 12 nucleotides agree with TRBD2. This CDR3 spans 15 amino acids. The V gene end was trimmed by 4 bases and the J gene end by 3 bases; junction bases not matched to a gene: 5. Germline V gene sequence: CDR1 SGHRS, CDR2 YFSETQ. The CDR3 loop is CASSPELAGGYEQYF. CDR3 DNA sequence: TGCGCCAGCAGCCCCGAACTAGCGGGAGGCTACGAGCAGTACTTC.

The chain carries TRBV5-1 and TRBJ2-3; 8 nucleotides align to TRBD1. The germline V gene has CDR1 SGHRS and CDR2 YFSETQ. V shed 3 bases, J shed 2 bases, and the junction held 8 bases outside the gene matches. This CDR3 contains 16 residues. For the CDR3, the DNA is TGCGCCAGCAGCTGGGGTGACAGGGGCCCCACAGATACGCAGTATTTT. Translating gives CASSWGDRGPTDTQYF.

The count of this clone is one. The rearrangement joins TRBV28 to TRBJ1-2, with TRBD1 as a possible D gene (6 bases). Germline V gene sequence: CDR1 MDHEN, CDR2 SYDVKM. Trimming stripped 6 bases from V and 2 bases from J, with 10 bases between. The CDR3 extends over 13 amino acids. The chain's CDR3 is CASRYRENYGYTF. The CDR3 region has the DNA TGTGCCAGCAGGTACAGGGAAAACTATGGCTACACCTTC.

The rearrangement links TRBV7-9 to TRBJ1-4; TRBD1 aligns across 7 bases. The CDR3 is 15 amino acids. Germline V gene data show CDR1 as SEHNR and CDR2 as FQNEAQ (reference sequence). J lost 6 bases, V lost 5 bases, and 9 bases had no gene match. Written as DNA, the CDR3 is TGTGCCAGCAGCCCGAGGAGCGACAGGGATGAAAAACTGTTTTTT. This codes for CASSPRSDRDEKLFF.

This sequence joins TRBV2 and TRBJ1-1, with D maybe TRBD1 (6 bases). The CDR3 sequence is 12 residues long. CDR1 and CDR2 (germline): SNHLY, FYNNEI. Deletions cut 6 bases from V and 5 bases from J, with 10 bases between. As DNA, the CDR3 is TGTGCCAGCAGCGCCGGGACAACTGAAGCTTTCTTT. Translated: CASSAGTTEAFF.

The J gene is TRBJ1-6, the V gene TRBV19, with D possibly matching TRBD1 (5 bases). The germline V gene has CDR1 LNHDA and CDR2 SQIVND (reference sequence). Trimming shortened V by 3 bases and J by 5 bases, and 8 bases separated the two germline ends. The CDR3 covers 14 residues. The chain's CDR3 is CASSMGGDNSPLHF. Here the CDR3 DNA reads TGTGCCAGTAGTATGGGAGGGGATAATTCACCCCTCCACTTT.